This T cell receptor beta chain appears in the sequencing data of a study of blood T cell repertoires in COVID-19. Study as a whole: Samples representing acute and convalescent COVID-19 were sourced from the United States, Italy and Spain. PBMCs, B-cell-depleted T cells, or T cells were the source of the cDNA or gDNA that made up the material.

In the original processing: By means of reference gene primer amplification, nucleated cell counts were estimated. Sequenced by immunoSEQ multiplex PCR; TCRdb stores in-frame clones only, minus some. The DNA gave D and trimming, while V, J and clone size come from that table. The sample yields roughly 150,000 clones, roughly 88% seen once. The CDR3 spans 12 residues. V lost 3 bases and J lost 8; bases outside the gene matches: 3. The germline CDR1 and CDR2 sequences are SGHRS and YFSETQ. Input material: peripheral blood. The chain has TRBV5-1 and TRBJ1-1; the match to TRBD1 covers 8 bases. The clonotype was recovered from a woman aged 45-65 years with acute or convalescent COVID-19. The CDR3 is CASSSGQGEAFF. DNA for the CDR3: TGCGCCAGCAGCTCCGGACAGGGCGAAGCTTTCTTT.